This T cell receptor beta chain was documented in a study of blood T cell repertoires in COVID-19. Per the study methods: From reference gene primer amplification, estimates of nucleated cell counts were derived. The repertoire was sequenced with immunoSEQ multiplex PCR; TCRdb's copy has only in-frame clones and lacks some. From that table come the V and J calls and clone size; the DNA was used to work out D and trimming. The sample contains about 50,000 clones, about 89% of which appear only once. The specimen was peripheral blood. The sequence was obtained from a woman of 80 years or more with COVID-19, enrolled during active disease.

The DNA of the CDR3 is TGTGCCAGCTCACCGGGTTTGCGGCCGGAGACCCAGTACTTC. Its protein product is CASSPGLRPETQYF. The V call is TRBV18, the J call TRBJ2-5; D is unclear. The V end lost 3 bases, the J end lost 5 bases, and 13 bases lay between the germline ends. The CDR3 length is 14 residues. Germline V gene sequence: CDR1 KGHSH, CDR2 LQKENI.